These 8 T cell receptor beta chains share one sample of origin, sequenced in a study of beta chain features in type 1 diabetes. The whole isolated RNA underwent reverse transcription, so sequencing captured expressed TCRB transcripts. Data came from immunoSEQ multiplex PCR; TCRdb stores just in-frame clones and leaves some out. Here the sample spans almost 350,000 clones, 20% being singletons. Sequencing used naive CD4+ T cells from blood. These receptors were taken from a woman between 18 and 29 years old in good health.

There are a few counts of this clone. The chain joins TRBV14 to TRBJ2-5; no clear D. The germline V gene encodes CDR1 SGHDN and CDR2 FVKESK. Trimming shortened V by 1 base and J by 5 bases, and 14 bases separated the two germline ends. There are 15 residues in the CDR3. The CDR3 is CASSQASRTWETQYF. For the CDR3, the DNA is TGTGCCAGCAGCCAAGCGTCTAGAACATGGGAGACCCAGTACTTC.

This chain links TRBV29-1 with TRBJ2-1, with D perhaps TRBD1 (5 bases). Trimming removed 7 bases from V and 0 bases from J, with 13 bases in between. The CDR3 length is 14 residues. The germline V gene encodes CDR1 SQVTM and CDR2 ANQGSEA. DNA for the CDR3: TGCAGCGCCCAGAGACAGACCTCCTACAATGAGCAGTTCTTC. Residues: CSAQRQTSYNEQFF.

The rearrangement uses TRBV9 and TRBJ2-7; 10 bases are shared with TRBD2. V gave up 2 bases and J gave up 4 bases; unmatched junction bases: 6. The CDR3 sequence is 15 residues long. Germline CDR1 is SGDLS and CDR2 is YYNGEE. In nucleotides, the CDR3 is TGTGCCAGCAGCGTTGCGGCTAGCGGGAGTTACGAGCAGTACTTC. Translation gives CASSVAASGSYEQYF.

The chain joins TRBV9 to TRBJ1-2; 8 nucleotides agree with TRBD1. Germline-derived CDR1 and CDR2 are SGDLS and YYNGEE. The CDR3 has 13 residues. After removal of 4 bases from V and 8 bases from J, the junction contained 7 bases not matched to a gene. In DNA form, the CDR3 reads TGTGCCAGCAGCCAGACAGGGGTCGGGGGCTACACCTTC. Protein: CASSQTGVGGYTF.

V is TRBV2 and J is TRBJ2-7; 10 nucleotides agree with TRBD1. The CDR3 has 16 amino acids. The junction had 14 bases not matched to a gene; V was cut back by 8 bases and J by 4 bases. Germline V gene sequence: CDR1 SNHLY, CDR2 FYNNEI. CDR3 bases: TGTGCCAGCGTAGACAGGGGGCTTCCCGGTTGGTACGAGCAGTACTTC. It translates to CASVDRGLPGWYEQYF.

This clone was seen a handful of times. CDR3 protein: CASALAEDTEAFF. CDR3 DNA: TGTGCTAGTGCGCTAGCCGAGGACACTGAAGCTTTCTTT. V is TRBV12-5 and J is TRBJ1-1; D is undetermined. The CDR3 sequence is 13 residues long. V was clipped by 7 bases and J by 3 bases, with 12 bases between them. Germline V gene sequence: CDR1 LGHNT, CDR2 FRNRAP.

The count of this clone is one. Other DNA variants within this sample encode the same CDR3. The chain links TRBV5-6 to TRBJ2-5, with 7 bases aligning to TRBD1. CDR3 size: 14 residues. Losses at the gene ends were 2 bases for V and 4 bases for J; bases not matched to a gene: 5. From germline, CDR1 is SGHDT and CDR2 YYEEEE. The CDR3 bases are TGTGCCAGCAGCTTTACAGGGGTGGGAGAGACCCAGTACTTC. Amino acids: CASSFTGVGETQYF.

CDR3 nucleotide sequence: TGTGCCAGCAGCTTCCGACAGGGAAGCTATAATTCACCCCTCCACTTT. As protein: CASSFRQGSYNSPLHF. The J gene is TRBJ1-6, the V gene TRBV7-9, with 7 positions matching TRBD1. V lost 3 bases to trimming and J lost 3 bases; unmatched junction nucleotides: 5. Germline V gene lookup returns CDR1 SEHNR and CDR2 FQNEAQ (reference sequence). The CDR3 spans 16 residues.